Here is one T cell receptor (beta chain) with its context. Its antigen is not identified. Only in-frame clones appear in the TCRdb table, and some are missing; sequencing was by immunoSEQ multiplex PCR. This sample carries 400,000 to 500,000 clones, 88% of them seen once, and the ten largest clones take 3.6%. This entry belongs to a study of Ad26.COV2.S vaccination and SARS-CoV-2 variants. CDR1 MNHEY and CDR2 SVGEGT come from the germline V gene. The CDR3 is 13 amino acids. V was cut by 4 bases and J by 0 bases, with 6 bases left in between. Study findings and constraints: The TCR breadth and depth analyses may have understated or missed part of the total T cell responses. In vaccinated individuals, spike-specific CD8+ and CD4+ T cell responses reportedly displayed substantial breadth.

As to treatment: over 15 received Ad26.COV2.S at low or high dose, single or two shots; roughly 5 received placebo; per-sample allocation not given. Sampling was done on day 63 after the first vaccine or placebo injection. The sequencing used peripheral blood, collected in a trial of Ad26.COV2.S vaccine versus placebo. This TCR was sampled from a person aged 18 to 59 who received the Ad26.COV2.S COVID-19 vaccine or a placebo. The rearrangement links TRBV6-2 or TRBV6-3 to TRBJ2-5; D is unclear. The CDR3 sequence: CASSWENQETQYF. CDR3 nucleotide sequence: TGTGCCAGCAGTTGGGAAAACCAAGAGACCCAGTACTTC.